This T cell receptor (beta chain) was retrieved from a study of STAT5B mutations in CD4+ large granular lymphocyte leukemia (dated 2022 in TCRdb). Regarding the research as a whole: Among the healthy controls, the CDR3 'QG' motif was associated with a particular HLA allele. The study compared the TCRbeta repertoires of patients with CD4+ T-cell large granular lymphocyte leukemia against the TCRbeta repertoires of healthy blood donors. Flow cytometry on FACSCanto II or FACSVerse confirmed that purified fractions exceeded 95% purity among lymphocytes.

The immunoSEQ assay at survey resolution was applied to genomic DNA for sequencing of TCRbeta rearrangements. The authors' pipeline ran thus. A lowest detectable productive clonotype frequency of 2.59 x 10-5 was observed in the TCR sequencing data. Only productive TCRbeta rearrangements, defined as complete and in-frame sequences, were included in the analyses. Clonality for each sample was calculated as Simpson clonality in the immunoSEQ Analyzer version 3.0. Based on frequency, clones were grouped as very rare, small, medium, large (1-20%) or hyperexpanded (>20%). Generation probabilities were estimated with OLGA 1.2.3, V-gene circos plots were generated with VDJtools, specificities were searched for in VDJdb, and CDR3 motifs were identified with GLIPH. This immuneACCESS table, as held by TCRdb, lists in-frame sequences with V and J called but not all clones. Of the missing ones, under half trace to an unresolved V gene in checked studies; the others have no known cause. V and J calls plus clone size are reproduced from that table; the DNA served to infer D and trimming. The sample data list around 33,000 clones, and roughly 76% of these were observed just once. The ten top clones hold under 4.5% of the sample.

This clone was counted once. The antigen it binds to is not known. No per-base quality is available; no much larger clone lies one base away. Buffy coats from roughly 40 blood donors, supplied by the Finnish Red Cross blood service, were used as healthy controls. All TCR-sequenced material derived from peripheral blood: patient blood samples and healthy donor buffy coats. Peripheral blood mononuclear cells were isolated by Ficoll-Hypaque gradient centrifugation. CD4+ cells were purified magnetically from the buffy coats of healthy controls. Genomic DNA was extracted with the Gentra Puregene Cell and Tissue kit and quantified on a Qubit 2.0 fluorometer. The trim is 6 bases for V and 6 bases for J, with a gap of 20 bases between the germline ends. The germline V gene (reference sequence) provides CDR1 MNHNY and CDR2 SVGAGI. From the cysteine up to the phenylalanine, the CDR3 has a length of 15 residues. The retained sequence is limited to the CDR3, 45 bases, with the frame set at the first base.

The research as a whole found: Main leukemic clonotypes were private to each patient, although roughly 25% of the main leukemic clonotypes were found at low frequency in the non-leukemic repertoires of other patients. CD4-sorted patient repertoires appeared more clonal than healthy CD4+ repertoires, and this difference persisted after removing the putative leukemic clones. The data were not HLA-matched, and the higher clonality in CD4+ T-LGLL than in CD8+ T-LGLL could be due to the relatively small sample size. TRBV06-family usage was enriched among the top patient clones (8/27) compared with healthy controls (2/35).

The sequence is built from TRBV6-6 and TRBJ1-1; TRBD1 is possibly the D segment (6 matching bases). The clonotype originates from a human donor in good health. Sequenced input: CD4+ T cells from blood buffy coats. The nucleotide sequence is TGTGCCAGCAGATCACTCGATAGGGGGGGGGCTGAAGCTTTCTTT. This yields the protein CASRSLDRGGAEAFF.